This note documents a single T cell receptor (beta chain) sequence. This clonotype was seen a few times. What antigen it recognizes has not been identified. It has no much larger one-base neighbor in the sample; base qualities were not kept. A case-control design nested within a healthcare worker cohort in London, UK, was used, with weekly nasopharyngeal swab PCR tests and blood sampling performed. Healthcare workers were recruited between 23 and 31 March 2020, during the week of the UK lockdown, and were followed weekly for up to roughly 15 weeks. This sample was included in a study of early T cells in non-severe SARS-CoV-2 infection (dated by TCRdb to the early 2020s). With regard to the full study: TCR sequencing used bulk RNA from unsorted whole blood, so alpha and beta chains could not be paired.

The method was 5' RACE. The instrument was a NextSeq 500. To correct for sequencing error and PCR bias, the TCR library protocol tagged individual cDNA molecules with unique molecular identifiers. Both TCR alpha and beta chains were sequenced, and tight co-correlation was observed between alpha and beta sequence abundances in each sample. The paper's data handling went like this. V gene, J gene and CDR3 annotation of TCR sequences was performed with Decombinator V4. Expanded TCRs were defined as changing significantly between any two time points under a Poisson model with p below 0.0001. TCR abundances were normalised to the total number of TCRs sequenced per sample and were expressed as counts per million. TRAV1-2 paired with TRAJ12, TRAJ20 or TRAJ33 defined MAIT TCRs, while TRAV10 paired with TRAJ18 defined iNKT TCRs. VDJdb, accessed on 1 November 2021, was searched for TCRs annotated for CMV, EBV and SARS-CoV-2, and TCRs annotated for more than one antigen were excluded. Clones were called with MiXCR by TCRdb after fastp trimmed the public reads at Q25, and only in-frame beta chains were retained. Under each unique CDR3 protein, matching rows form one entry showing the most common genes and DNA. TCRdb's processing, not the authors', yielded these V and J calls. The sample records some 76,000 distinct CDR3 sequences, about 16% of which are singletons. The biggest ten clones account for less than 15% of the sample.

CDR1 and CDR2 are drawn from the germline V gene: SGHVS, FQNEAQ. From the cysteine up to the phenylalanine, the CDR3 has a length of 13 residues. The entry retains the CDR3 DNA only, 39 bases that are in frame from base 1. Trimmed from V: 4 bases; trimmed from J: 8 bases; junction bases lacking a gene match: 7. General study outcomes and caveats: VDJdb matching was skewed toward anti-spike CD8 responses, so virus-specific expansions were likely underestimated and private and CD4 specificities were missed.

Sequencing was done on a sample of whole blood. Rearrangement joined TRBV7-8 to TRBJ1-1, with TRBD1 identical over 7 junction bases. The TCR originated in an adult who was a healthcare worker with PCR-confirmed SARS-CoV-2 infection or an uninfected control (not recorded which). The nucleotide sequence is TGTGCCAGCAGCTGGCTGACAGGGAAGGAAGCTTTCTTT. Its product reads: CASSWLTGKEAFF.